This record covers a single T cell receptor beta chain. The antigen it binds to is not known. Per-nucleotide qualities are absent, and no much larger clonotype sits a single base away. This record comes from a study of radiation and T cells in renal cell carcinoma (dated by TCRdb to about 2020). Regarding the study in general: The samples were drawn from a clinical trial, where primary renal cell carcinomas were treated with 15 Gy of stereotactic body radiation therapy and then removed by nephrectomy 4 weeks afterward. In the roughly 49 samples combined, several million unique CDR3 nucleotide sequences were found, encoding 2 million to 3 million unique CDR3 amino acid sequences. In total, some 50 samples, comprising 25 or so tumors and 27 peripheral blood samples, were subjected to TCR beta sequencing.

TCR beta libraries were generated from genomic DNA with the immunoSEQ kit, following the manufacturer's recommendations. To prepare the libraries, a first multiplex PCR with proprietary primers was run, followed by a second PCR that added unique barcodes, and a bead cleanup was done after each round. A positive control reaction and a negative control reaction, both provided in the kit, were run with every batch of samples. The final libraries underwent checking on an Agilent 4200 TapeStation D1000 ScreenTape, volumetric pooling, and quantification by qPCR. An Illumina NextSeq500 fitted with a MidOutput 150-cycle cartridge performed the sequencing, running 156 Read1 cycles and 15 Index1 cycles with the kit's custom primers. The pooled library was loaded at roughly 0.92 pM with a 20% PhiX control spike-in. The published analysis was carried out like this. The vendor-processed data were analyzed in R, and a clonotype was defined as all T cells that share the same CDR3 nucleotide sequence. For clone abundance analyses, frequencies were normalized to the 10,000 most abundant clones per sample. Public T cell clones, which averaged fewer than five per sample, were excluded before analysis. A difference in abundance of at least 32-fold between compartments was used to define tumor-enriched and baseline blood-enriched clonotypes. Clonotypes expanded or contracted between blood time points were identified with a beta-binomial differential abundance model. The Baroni-Urbani and Buser coefficient was used to measure tumor-blood repertoire similarity, and groups were compared with two-tailed Wilcoxon tests in R. The immuneACCESS repertoire file appears here via TCRdb, limited to in-frame rearrangements. These files lack a portion of the clones; in checked studies, under half of the deficit traces to unresolved V genes, and the cause of the others is not known. The D gene and trimming were derived from the DNA, and the V and J assignments and clone size from that table. The sample table holds about 130,000 clones, of which roughly 91% were seen once. The ten most abundant clones make up approximately 6% of the sample.

The time point label corresponds to: blood 2 weeks post-SBRT. Sample treatment or condition, as interpreted from the label and publication: 15 Gy SBRT to primary tumor, nephrectomy 4 weeks later. To follow tumor-enriched clonotypes, serial peripheral blood was collected from radiation-treated patients at baseline and at 2 weeks and 4 weeks after SBRT. Every patient's renal cell carcinoma showed clear cell pathology. Genomic DNA for TCR sequencing was prepared using the QIAamp DNA Blood Mini Kit (Qiagen). Samples were included in the analyses only if all quality control checks were passed. From the cysteine through the phenylalanine, the CDR3 covers 14 amino acids. The read is trimmed to its CDR3 DNA, 42 bases read in frame from base 1. Trimming at the junction amounts to 2 bases on V and 2 bases on J, and the germline ends lie 11 bases apart. Looking up the germline V gene yields CDR1 SGHRS and CDR2 YFSETQ.

Broader findings and caveats from the paper: Because no pretreatment tumor biopsies were available, whether clonotypes were present in the tumor at baseline could not be determined. Effects of radiation dose or scheduling on the TCR repertoire could not be addressed with the single-armed trial design. In blood, the top tumor clonotypes increased between baseline and 2 weeks post-radiation and then shrank by 4 weeks, which suggests that tumor-resident clones expanded only transiently. Dynamics of the blood repertoire were not tracked past 4 weeks after treatment.

This TCR came from a woman in her 70s with renal cell carcinoma. The specimen comprised blood, sampled from a patient whose treatment included radiotherapy and nephrectomy. The chain was built from TRBV5-1 and TRBJ2-7; no D gene is confidently identified. At the DNA level, the sequence is TGCGCCAGCAGCTTCTCAGCGCGCCCCTACGAGCAGTACTTC. Its product reads: CASSFSARPYEQYF.